One sample yielded the 3 T cell receptor beta chains listed below, sequenced in a study of OX40 agonist ivuxolimab in advanced cancers. Some clones are missing from TCRdb's copy, which holds only in-frame ones; the method was immunoSEQ multiplex PCR. The top ten hold 1.5% to 2% of the sample, which has tens of thousands of clones, 70% to 90% seen once. The sequencing here drew on CD4+ or CD8+ T cells sorted from blood, taken in a trial of the OX40 agonist ivuxolimab. These receptors all come from an adult with an advanced solid tumor such as melanoma, head and neck, liver or kidney cancer.

The CDR3 reads CARSWTGTSGGYQETQYF. CDR3 nucleotides: TGTGCCAGAAGCTGGACCGGGACTAGCGGGGGGTACCAAGAGACCCAGTACTTC. The rearrangement uses TRBV5-3 and TRBJ2-5; TRBD2 agrees at 15 bases. TRBV5-3 belongs to the ORF category, with a function that is uncertain. The ends lost 3 bases at V and 0 bases at J; junction bases unmatched: 6. The CDR3 sequence is 18 residues long.

The chain carries TRBV7-2 and TRBJ1-3; the match to TRBD1 covers 8 bases. Per the germline V gene, CDR1 is SGHTA and CDR2 is FQGNSA. V was pared by 5 bases and J by 7 bases, with 4 bases of the junction left unmatched. This CDR3 has 13 amino acids. The CDR3 loop reads CASSNWDRNTIYF. CDR3 coding DNA: TGTGCCAGCAGCAACTGGGACAGGAACACCATATATTTT.

This clone was seen more than once but under ten times. In DNA, the CDR3 is TGTGCCATCAGTCAGCCGACAACAGGCACAGATACGCAGTATTTT. Translated: CAISQPTTGTDTQYF. The chain couples TRBV10-3 to TRBJ2-3; no definite D call. The germline V gene has CDR1 ENHRY and CDR2 SYGVKD. The CDR3 runs to 15 residues. The V end was cut by 5 bases, the J end by 1 base, with 13 bases between.